This TCR beta chain was sequenced for a study of blood T cell repertoires in COVID-19. Study information: T cells, B-cell-depleted T cells, or PBMCs provided the cDNA or gDNA that served as material.

The study recruited people aged roughly 18 to 95 years across about 25 US areas. Cohorts were determined from participant-reported clinical history. Repertoires were generated with immunoSEQ multiplex PCR, while TCRdb's copy carries only in-frame clones and drops some. The table shows 250,000 to 300,000 clones, with about 80% occurring only once. The CDR3 loop spans 12 amino acids. Germline-derived CDR1 and CDR2 are KGHDR and SFDVKD. V lost 6 bases and J 1 base, leaving 5 bases between the germline ends. This clonotype was sampled from a man in his thirties or forties with acute COVID-19. What was sequenced was PBMCs or T cells enriched from blood (not recorded which). The chain combines TRBV24-1 with TRBJ1-2; D is uncertain. The DNA for the CDR3 is TGTGCCACCAGTCCAGATAACTATGGCTACACCTTC. It encodes CATSPDNYGYTF.